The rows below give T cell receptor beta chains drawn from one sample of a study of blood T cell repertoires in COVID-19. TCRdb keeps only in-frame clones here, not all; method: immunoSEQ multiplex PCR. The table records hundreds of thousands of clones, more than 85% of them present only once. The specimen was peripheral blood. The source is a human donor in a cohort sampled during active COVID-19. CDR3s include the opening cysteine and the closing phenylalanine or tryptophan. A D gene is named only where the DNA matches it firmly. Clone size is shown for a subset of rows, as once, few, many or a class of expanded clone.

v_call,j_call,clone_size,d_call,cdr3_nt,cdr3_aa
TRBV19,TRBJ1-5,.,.,TGTGCCAGTAGTATCGAGGTCGCTCAGCCCCAGCATTTT,CASSIEVAQPQHF
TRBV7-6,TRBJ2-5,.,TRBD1,TGTGCCAGCAGCTCCGACAGGGTTGGGACCCAGTACTTC,CASSSDRVGTQYF
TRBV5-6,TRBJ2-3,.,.,TGTGCCAGCAGCCTAACAGGTGAAGATACGCAGTATTTT,CASSLTGEDTQYF
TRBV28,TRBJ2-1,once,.,TGTGCCAGCCTCCCCCTAGCGCCTGTCACCTACAATGAGCAGTTCTTC,CASLPLAPVTYNEQFF
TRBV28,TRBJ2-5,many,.,TGTGCCAGCAGTTTTTCGTCAGGGGTTCGAGAGACCCAGTACTTC,CASSFSSGVRETQYF
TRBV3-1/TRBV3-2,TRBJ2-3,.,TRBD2,TGTGCCAGCAGCCAAGGGGAATTTAGCGGGAGCACAGATACGCAGTATTTT,CASSQGEFSGSTDTQYF
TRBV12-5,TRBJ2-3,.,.,TGTGCTAGTTCTCTAGTGGAGGATACGCAGTATTTT,CASSLVEDTQYF
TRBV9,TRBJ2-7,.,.,TGTGCCAGCAGCGCCGGGGGGCATTCCACCTACGAGCAGTACTTC,CASSAGGHSTYEQYF
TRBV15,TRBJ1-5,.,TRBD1,TGTGCCACCAGCATACAGGGGCTTCGGCAGCCCCAGCATTTT,CATSIQGLRQPQHF
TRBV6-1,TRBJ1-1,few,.,TGTGCCAGCAGTGATGTCGCTTCACCTACTAGCACTGAAGCTTTCTTT,CASSDVASPTSTEAFF
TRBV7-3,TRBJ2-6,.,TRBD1,TGTGCCAGCAGCCAGGGGGTGCTCTCTGGGGCCAACGTCCTGACTTTC,CASSQGVLSGANVLTF
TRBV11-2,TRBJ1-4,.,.,TGTGCCAGCAGCCACGGACAGAGCTTAACTAATGAAAAACTGTTTTTT,CASSHGQSLTNEKLFF
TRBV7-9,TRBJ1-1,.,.,TGTGCCAGCAGCTTATTGGAGAAGAACACTGAAGCTTTCTTT,CASSLLEKNTEAFF
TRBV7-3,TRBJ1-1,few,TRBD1,TGTGCCAGCAGCTCTACAGGGGGCAGGACTGAAGCTTTCTTT,CASSSTGGRTEAFF
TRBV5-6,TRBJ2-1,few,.,TGTGCCAGCAGCTTACGAATCGGGAGCTCCTACAATGAGCAGTTCTTC,CASSLRIGSSYNEQFF
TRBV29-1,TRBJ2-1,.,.,TGCAGCGTTGCTATCAAGGGGTACTCCTACAATGAGCAGTTCTTC,CSVAIKGYSYNEQFF
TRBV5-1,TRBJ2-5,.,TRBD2,TGCGCCAGCAGCTACATTTATGCTAGCGGGAGTTCGGAGACCCAGTACTTC,CASSYIYASGSSETQYF
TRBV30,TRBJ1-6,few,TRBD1,TGTGCCTGGAGATTCGACAGGGATAATTCACCCCTCCACTTT,CAWRFDRDNSPLHF
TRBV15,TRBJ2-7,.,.,TGTGCCACCAGCAGAACTAGTTGGGACGAGCAGTACTTC,CATSRTSWDEQYF
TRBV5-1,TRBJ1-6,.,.,TGCGCCAGCAGCTTTTCCGCGGAATATAATTCACCCCTCCACTTT,CASSFSAEYNSPLHF
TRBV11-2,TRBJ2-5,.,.,TGTGCCAGCAGCCCTCGGACAACACAAGAGACCCAGTACTTC,CASSPRTTQETQYF
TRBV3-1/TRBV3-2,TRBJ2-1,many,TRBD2,TGTGCCAGCAGCCAAGATATGGGACTAGTAAGCCGATACAATGAGCAGTTCTTC,CASSQDMGLVSRYNEQFF
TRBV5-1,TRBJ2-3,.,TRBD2,TGCGCCAGCAGCTTGGACACTAGCGGGAGGGCCTTGGCAGATACGCAGTATTTT,CASSLDTSGRALADTQYF
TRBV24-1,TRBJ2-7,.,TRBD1,TGTGCCACCAGTGCCCCGGGGGGACAGGGGGCGGACGAGCAGTACTTC,CATSAPGGQGADEQYF